The rows below give T cell receptor beta chains drawn from one sample of a study of cytomegalovirus exposure and HLA in healthy donors. The assay was immunoSEQ multiplex PCR, and TCRdb's table has in-frame clones only and misses some. The sample holds 110,000 to 150,000 clones, more than 75% seen once. The sequencing input was PBMCs. These TCRs come from a male donor in good health and CMV-seronegative. The conserved cysteine and the conserved F or W are not part of the CDR3 here. Each record gives: V gene, CDR3 length, CDR3 protein.

>TRBV5-4|13
ASSLIDRMNTEAF
>TRBV28|9
ASSLQGSYT
>TRBV30|13
AWRRNVGAQGGYT
>TRBV7-2|13
ASSFRRVQTSEQY
>TRBV29-1|12
SVGWQGGYNEQY
>TRBV10-1|14
ASSESGTGFRHEQY
>TRBV7-8|11
ASSQDREDEQL
>TRBV28|12
ASCLTGNNQPQH
>TRBV6-5|13
ASSYGTGMDSPLH
>TRBV29-1|11
SVITTSTDTQY
>TRBV11-2|11
ASSLRGNTEAF
>TRBV7-2|14
ASSLVAGIVTGELF
>TRBV11-1|11
ASSLGDMTEAF
>TRBV5-6|12
ASSLNSGVYGYT
>TRBV30|12
AWRGQGANSPLH
>TRBV7-9|13
ASSLDQGAFYEQY
>TRBV19|12
ASRGTGAGNTIY
>TRBV2|12
ASSADGRGSGYT
>TRBV18|13
ASSKAGVTPYEQY
>TRBV7-2|12
ASSLREGNQPQH
>TRBV5-1|10
ARPTETYEQY
>TRBV6-1|14
ASSDPPRAGQETQY
>TRBV27|11
ASSFRPGDEAF
>TRBV2|10
ASSEQGYEQY
>TRBV19|9
ASSGYTEAF
>TRBV11-2|11
ASSLAARNEQY
>TRBV4-2|15
ASSEWGGVSSTDTQY
>TRBV7-3|13
ASSFSYRGDYEQY
>TRBV2|15
ASSAGTGKFSGNTIY
>TRBV5-1|13
ASSLGVGSSQPQH
>TRBV6-5|12
ASSYSRQGYEAF
>TRBV6-5|13
ASRRAGGGEGEAF
>TRBV7-2|11
ASSPPGAYGYT
>TRBV5-1|13
ASTEDSNNSYEQY
>TRBV7-6|14
ASSLEGVGGGYEQY
>TRBV27|14
ASSLLGPSGSYGYT
>TRBV5-1|10
ASRGGTDTQY
>TRBV2|14
ASRLGLLSSTDTQY
>TRBV28|10
ASSPGWETQY
>TRBV7-8|13
ASSSRETTNEKLF
>TRBV12-5|13
ASATGQGAYNEQF
>TRBV29-1|11
SVAGTGGREQY